What follows is one T cell receptor (beta chain) and its context. The CDR3 runs 13 residues. Germline loops: CDR1 GTSNPN, CDR2 SVGIG (reference sequence). This sample is drawn from a study of T cells expressing NK-cell markers. About the research overall: HCMV seropositivity characterized most of the eight sequenced donors, and seronegativity one.

TCRdb reprocessed the 5' RACE reads; each CDR3 protein has one entry and no DNA is given. The table for this sample gives roughly 180,000 distinct CDR3 sequences. The chain links TRBV30 to TRBJ1-1. Sequencing was carried out using blood T cells: a sorted CD56 or NKG2C T cell subset, CD4+ or CD8+ T cells, or bulk PBMC T cells (not recorded which). This TCR was recovered from a man aged 18-69 years in good health. CDR3: CAWSPHKDTEAFF.